A selection of T cell receptor beta chains follows, all from one sample in a study of shared clonotypes between healthy human individuals. The repertoire was sequenced with immunoSEQ multiplex PCR; TCRdb's copy has only in-frame clones and lacks some. Of around 940,000 clones listed, over 60% are singletons. Material: memory CD4+ T cells sorted from blood. All receptors derive from a man aged 18 to 29 in good health. CDR3s include the opening cysteine and the closing phenylalanine or tryptophan. D genes are given only for firm matches. Size tells how often a clone was seen (once, few, many) or the class of an expanded clone, and some rows leave it out.

size: many
D: .
V: TRBV7-6
J: TRBJ2-5
DNA: TGTGCCAGCACCCCGGGACTCCAAGAGACCCAGTACTTC
CDR3: CASTPGLQETQYF

size: .
D: TRBD1
V: TRBV28
J: TRBJ1-6
DNA: TGTGCCAGCAGTCAGGGACAGGGGAATTCACCCCTCCACTTT
CDR3: CASSQGQGNSPLHF

size: .
D: TRBD2
V: TRBV6-6
J: TRBJ2-1
DNA: TGTGCCAGCAGGGGAGTAGCGGGGAGGGTCAACAATGAGCAGTTCTTC
CDR3: CASRGVAGRVNNEQFF

size: .
D: TRBD1
V: TRBV7-8
J: TRBJ1-6
DNA: TGTGCCAGCAGCCACCGGGACAGTTATTCACCCCTCCACTTT
CDR3: CASSHRDSYSPLHF

size: .
D: TRBD1
V: TRBV6-1
J: TRBJ1-5
DNA: TGTGCCAGCAGTGACGACAGGGGAGGTCATAGCAATCAGCCCCAGCATTTT
CDR3: CASSDDRGGHSNQPQHF

size: .
D: .
V: TRBV20-1
J: TRBJ2-2
DNA: TGCAGTGCTAGAGATTTAGGGGAGCTGTTTTTT
CDR3: CSARDLGELFF

size: .
D: TRBD1
V: TRBV5-1
J: TRBJ2-7
DNA: TGCGCCAGCAGCTTGGACGGACAGGGAACGAACGAGCAGTACTTC
CDR3: CASSLDGQGTNEQYF

size: .
D: .
V: TRBV5-1
J: TRBJ1-1
DNA: TGCGCCAGCAGCTTGGTAGCGGGGAACACTGAAGCTTTCTTT
CDR3: CASSLVAGNTEAFF

size: .
D: TRBD1
V: TRBV7-8
J: TRBJ2-7
DNA: TGTGCCAGCAGCTTAGTGGGACAGGAATCCTACGAGCAGTACTTC
CDR3: CASSLVGQESYEQYF

size: .
D: .
V: TRBV6-5
J: TRBJ1-3
DNA: TGTGCCAGCAGCATGGAGGGCGTCTCTGGAAACACCATATATTTT
CDR3: CASSMEGVSGNTIYF

size: .
D: TRBD1
V: TRBV5-1
J: TRBJ1-1
DNA: TGCGCCAGCAGCTCAGGACAGGGGAACACTGAAGCTTTCTTT
CDR3: CASSSGQGNTEAFF

size: .
D: .
V: TRBV15
J: TRBJ1-6
DNA: TGTGCCACCAGCACGATTGGGGGCGGAAGGGGTTCACCCCTCCACTTT
CDR3: CATSTIGGGRGSPLHF

size: .
D: TRBD1
V: TRBV5-5
J: TRBJ1-1
DNA: TGTGCCAGCAGCCCCGGGACAGTGACTCTTGAAGCTTTCTTT
CDR3: CASSPGTVTLEAFF

size: once
D: .
V: TRBV29-1
J: TRBJ2-1
DNA: TGCAGCGTACTGGGAACTCCTATCTCCTACAATGAGCAGTTCTTC
CDR3: CSVLGTPISYNEQFF

size: many
D: TRBD2
V: TRBV30
J: TRBJ2-1
DNA: TGTGCCTGGAGTTTCTCCCGGACTAGCGGGAGTTCTTTCTACAATGAGCAGTTCTTC
CDR3: CAWSFSRTSGSSFYNEQFF

size: .
D: TRBD1
V: TRBV5-1
J: TRBJ2-7
DNA: TGCGCCAGCAGCTTGGTTCAGGGGGTAGGAGAGCAGTACTTC
CDR3: CASSLVQGVGEQYF

size: .
D: .
V: TRBV6-1
J: TRBJ1-1
DNA: TGTGCCAGCAGCCCACTTCGGAGAACCCAAGCTTTCTTT
CDR3: CASSPLRRTQAFF

size: .
D: TRBD2
V: TRBV7-2
J: TRBJ2-7
DNA: TGTGCCAGCAGCCCCCGGGGACTAGCGGGAGTGAACGAGCAGTACTTC
CDR3: CASSPRGLAGVNEQYF

size: .
D: TRBD1
V: TRBV15
J: TRBJ1-5
DNA: TGTGCCACCAGCAGGGACAGGGAAAATCAGCCCCAGCATTTT
CDR3: CATSRDRENQPQHF

size: .
D: TRBD1
V: TRBV7-2
J: TRBJ1-2
DNA: TGTGCCAGCAGCCGCTACCTCCCCGGGACAGACTCTAACTATGGCTACACCTTC
CDR3: CASSRYLPGTDSNYGYTF

size: .
D: TRBD1
V: TRBV5-1
J: TRBJ2-6
DNA: TGCGCCAGCAGTTTCGCCGGGACAGGGTTACCTGGGGCCAACGTCCTGACTTTC
CDR3: CASSFAGTGLPGANVLTF

size: .
D: .
V: TRBV14
J: TRBJ2-2
DNA: TGTGCCAGCAGCCTCCAGGGGGGGTCGAACACCGGGGAGCTGTTTTTT
CDR3: CASSLQGGSNTGELFF

size: .
D: TRBD2
V: TRBV6-6
J: TRBJ2-5
DNA: TGTGCCAGCACCCGGGACGGGGGGGAGACCCAGTACTTC
CDR3: CASTRDGGETQYF

size: few
D: .
V: TRBV4-2
J: TRBJ2-3
DNA: TGTGCCAGCAGCCAAGAATGGGTCGGACCGACAGATACGCAGTATTTT
CDR3: CASSQEWVGPTDTQYF

size: .
D: TRBD2
V: TRBV28
J: TRBJ2-5
DNA: TGTGCCAGCAGTCCCGGGACTAGCGGGGGGGCCATCGGGACCCAGTACTTC
CDR3: CASSPGTSGGAIGTQYF

size: .
D: TRBD1
V: TRBV19
J: TRBJ2-6
DNA: TGTGCCAGTAGCCCACCTCCGGGACAGGGGACGGGGGCCAACGTCCTGACTTTC
CDR3: CASSPPPGQGTGANVLTF

size: .
D: TRBD1
V: TRBV9
J: TRBJ1-1
DNA: TGTGCCAGCAGCGTAGCCTACAGGGGCACTGAAGCTTTCTTT
CDR3: CASSVAYRGTEAFF

size: few
D: .
V: TRBV7-6
J: TRBJ1-1
DNA: TGTGCCAGCAGCTTACAGCCCATGAACACTGAAGCTTTCTTT
CDR3: CASSLQPMNTEAFF

size: .
D: TRBD1
V: TRBV15
J: TRBJ1-4
DNA: TGTGCCACCAGCAGAGAACAGGGGAAGGGTGAAAAACTGTTTTTT
CDR3: CATSREQGKGEKLFF

size: .
D: TRBD2
V: TRBV2
J: TRBJ2-1
DNA: TGTGCCAGGGGACTAGCGGGAGGGCGGGGTGAGCAGTTCTTC
CDR3: CARGLAGGRGEQFF

size: .
D: TRBD1
V: TRBV27
J: TRBJ1-6
DNA: TGTGCCAGCAGCAGCCCAGGGGGTCTGGGGGGTAATTCACCCCTCCACTTT
CDR3: CASSSPGGLGGNSPLHF

size: .
D: .
V: TRBV10-3
J: TRBJ1-1
DNA: TGTGCCATCAGTGAGTCTTTCACTGAAGCTTTCTTT
CDR3: CAISESFTEAFF

size: once
D: .
V: TRBV7-7
J: TRBJ2-6
DNA: TGTGCCAGCAGCAGAAGGCCAGTGCCACAAAGTCGGGCCAACGTCCTGACTTTC
CDR3: CASSRRPVPQSRANVLTF

size: .
D: TRBD1
V: TRBV4-3
J: TRBJ2-7
DNA: TGCGCCAGCAGCCTGCAGGACAGGGATTTCGACGAGCAGTACTTC
CDR3: CASSLQDRDFDEQYF

size: .
D: TRBD2
V: TRBV2
J: TRBJ2-7
DNA: TGTGCCAGCAGCCCCAGCGGGAGGGCCGGAGAGCAGTACTTC
CDR3: CASSPSGRAGEQYF

size: .
D: .
V: TRBV7-2
J: TRBJ1-2
DNA: TGTGCCAGCAGCTTAGCTAGGACGGAGATCTATGGCTACACCTTC
CDR3: CASSLARTEIYGYTF

size: .
D: TRBD1
V: TRBV6-1
J: TRBJ1-4
DNA: TGTGCCAGCCGAGGGTCCGGGACAGGGTACGAAAAACTGTTTTTT
CDR3: CASRGSGTGYEKLFF

size: .
D: .
V: TRBV30
J: TRBJ1-1
DNA: TGTGCCTGGAGTGCTAATTTCGGGTTGGAAGCTTTCTTT
CDR3: CAWSANFGLEAFF

size: .
D: TRBD1
V: TRBV18
J: TRBJ1-6
DNA: TGTGCCAGCTCACCCAGGGACAGCAGTAATTCACCCCTCCACTTT
CDR3: CASSPRDSSNSPLHF

size: once
D: .
V: TRBV5-1
J: TRBJ2-7
DNA: TGCGCCAGCAGATTACAGGGAGGCGGCTACGAGCAGTACTTC
CDR3: CASRLQGGGYEQYF

size: .
D: TRBD1
V: TRBV6-5
J: TRBJ1-1
DNA: TGTGCCAGCACCACACCCACAGGGGGGAACACTGAAGCTTTCTTT
CDR3: CASTTPTGGNTEAFF

size: few
D: .
V: TRBV2
J: TRBJ2-3
DNA: TGTGCCAGCAGTGATCAGTGGGGGGATACGCAGTATTTT
CDR3: CASSDQWGDTQYF

size: .
D: .
V: TRBV7-3
J: TRBJ1-2
DNA: TGTGCCAGCAGCTTAACGTTAAGGCTCAGGGGCGGAGGTGGCTACACCTTC
CDR3: CASSLTLRLRGGGGYTF

size: .
D: TRBD2
V: TRBV30
J: TRBJ2-1
DNA: TGTGCCTGGACCCCGGGACTAGTTAGGCGTGAGCAGTTCTTC
CDR3: CAWTPGLVRREQFF

size: .
D: .
V: TRBV18
J: TRBJ2-6
DNA: TGTGCCAGCTCGGGCGGATTTTCCTCTGGGGCCAACGTCCTGACTTTC
CDR3: CASSGGFSSGANVLTF

size: .
D: .
V: TRBV7-3
J: TRBJ2-1
DNA: TGTGCCAGCAGCCAAGGACGTTTAGGAGGCAATGAGCAGTTCTTC
CDR3: CASSQGRLGGNEQFF

size: .
D: .
V: TRBV18
J: TRBJ2-5
DNA: TGTGCCAGCTCACCAGATACGGGCACCGGTCTGGGGCGGACCCAGTACTTC
CDR3: CASSPDTGTGLGRTQYF